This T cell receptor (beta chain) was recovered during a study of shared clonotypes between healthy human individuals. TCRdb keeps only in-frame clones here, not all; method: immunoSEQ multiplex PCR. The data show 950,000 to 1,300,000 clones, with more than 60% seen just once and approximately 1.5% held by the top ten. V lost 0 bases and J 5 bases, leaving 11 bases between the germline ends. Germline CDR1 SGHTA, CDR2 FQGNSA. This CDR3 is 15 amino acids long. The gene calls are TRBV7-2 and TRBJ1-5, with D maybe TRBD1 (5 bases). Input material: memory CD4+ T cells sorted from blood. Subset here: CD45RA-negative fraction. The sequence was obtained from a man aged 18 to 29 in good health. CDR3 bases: TGTGCCAGCAGCTTAGCCGGGGGTCTCGATCAGCCCCAGCATTTT. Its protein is CASSLAGGLDQPQHF.